This TCR beta chain was sequenced in a study of T cell repertoires in cytomegalovirus infection. Study-level findings and limits: HLA-C-restricted CMV-specific TCR beta clonotypes prevailed in the ex vivo response.

V was clipped by 0 bases and J by 7 bases, with 19 bases between them. This CDR3 has 16 amino acids. CDR1 SGHDT and CDR2 YYEEEE come from the germline V gene. As concerns this clonotype: Its antigen is not identified.

One entry per CDR3 protein results from TCRdb running MiXCR on the reads. Counted here are 550,000 to 850,000 distinct CDR3 sequences, roughly 30% occurring once; the ten biggest clones make up roughly 18%. The specimen was cultured PBMCs, collected from culture after CMV antigen stimulation. This TCR came from a human donor in good health (CMV status not recorded). Some clones in this sample may be carry-over from other donors' samples. This chain links TRBV5-6 with TRBJ1-1; D ambiguous. CDR3 residues: CASSLAPDPRGSEAFF. In DNA, the CDR3 is TGTGCCAGCAGCTTGGCCCCGGACCCGCGAGGGAGTGAAGCTTTCTTT.